A selection of T cell receptor beta chains follows, all from one sample in a study of OX40 agonist ivuxolimab in advanced cancers. Measured with immunoSEQ multiplex PCR; TCRdb has only the in-frame clones, and not every one. Among around 30,000 clones listed, about 92% were seen once. The material sequenced was CD4+ or CD8+ T cells sorted from blood, taken in a trial of the OX40 agonist ivuxolimab. These receptors came from an adult with an advanced solid tumor such as melanoma, head and neck, liver or kidney cancer. CDR3s leave out the opening cysteine and the closing phenylalanine or tryptophan. D genes are given only for firm matches.

j_gene,d_gene,v_gene,CDR3aa
TRBJ2-7,NA,TRBV6-6,ASSYSVAPYEQY
TRBJ1-2,NA,TRBV29-1,SVEGTLYGYT
TRBJ2-3,NA,TRBV7-9,ASRKQPGTDTQY
TRBJ2-7,NA,TRBV19,ASSDPQGLY
TRBJ2-1,NA,TRBV14,ASSQDANGAQYNEQF
TRBJ1-2,NA,TRBV19,ASTKVSRGVEGYT
TRBJ1-5,TRBD1,TRBV5-6,ASSLGPGTGDQPQH
TRBJ2-2,TRBD1,TRBV27,ASSLTGTGELF
TRBJ2-7,NA,TRBV15,ATSDAGQAATEQY
TRBJ2-1,TRBD2,TRBV4-1,ASSQDTSGRAVYNEQF
TRBJ2-3,TRBD2,TRBV4-2,ASSQGTAGEVDTQY
TRBJ2-3,NA,TRBV15,ATSDGRVDTQY
TRBJ2-1,NA,TRBV7-8,ASSLAGTYNEQF
TRBJ2-3,TRBD2,TRBV19,ASSASLAGPSY
TRBJ2-7,NA,TRBV6-5,ASSDNYEQY
TRBJ2-1,TRBD1,TRBV6-1,ASRNRPGGNEQF
TRBJ2-1,TRBD2,TRBV28,ASSLWKERGGVEQF
TRBJ2-7,TRBD1,TRBV7-2,ASSLGTGYEQY
TRBJ1-6,NA,TRBV5-1,ASGLSDSENNSPLH
TRBJ2-7,NA,TRBV30,AWSGVLGLEQY
TRBJ2-1,NA,TRBV2,ATMGAGSNYNEQF
TRBJ2-3,NA,TRBV11-2,ASSPQGPYSTDTQY
TRBJ2-7,NA,TRBV19,ASSMVISYEQY
TRBJ2-7,NA,TRBV2,ASRRMDGWEWSGEQY
TRBJ2-7,NA,TRBV29-1,SVELTAGVTYEQY
TRBJ2-7,NA,TRBV5-1,ASSLIGRGQDEQY
TRBJ2-7,TRBD2,TRBV4-2,ASSQERGRSYEQY
TRBJ2-7,NA,TRBV6-4,ASSDHGTPPFFYEQY
TRBJ2-1,NA,TRBV28,ASSPLAHSYNEQF
TRBJ2-1,TRBD2,TRBV7-9,ASSLEGGLENEQF
TRBJ1-5,NA,TRBV27,ASSLTGHNQPQH
TRBJ2-1,NA,TRBV10-2,ASSAFTGEGSYNEQF
TRBJ2-1,TRBD1,TRBV29-1,SVEFGGQGALYNEQF
TRBJ2-1,NA,TRBV19,ASSRDTYNEQF
TRBJ2-1,NA,TRBV30,ASGLVGSVYNEQF
TRBJ2-7,TRBD2,TRBV4-1,ASSQDAREMAEQY
TRBJ2-5,NA,TRBV27,ASSLSAAETQY
TRBJ2-7,TRBD2,TRBV27,ASPHRVPGGPNEQY
TRBJ2-5,NA,TRBV6-5,ASSYSIEDQETQY
TRBJ2-1,TRBD2,TRBV27,ASSSGTSGHNEQF
TRBJ1-1,NA,TRBV5-1,ASSFAGNTEAF
TRBJ2-7,NA,TRBV27,ASSLSWTDLRTYEQY
TRBJ2-5,TRBD2,TRBV27,ASTGGGRWETQY
TRBJ1-2,NA,TRBV19,ASSIQGWYGYT
TRBJ2-1,NA,TRBV20-1,SARDYNEQF
TRBJ1-4,NA,TRBV29-1,SAFGFGEKLF
TRBJ2-7,NA,TRBV10-3,AISESTYKY
TRBJ2-2,TRBD1,TRBV11-2,ASSLRTGSRAGELF
TRBJ1-2,NA,TRBV7-9,ASSLDSRYGYT
TRBJ2-5,TRBD1,TRBV9,ASSVGAGGYTETQY
TRBJ1-3,NA,TRBV4-2,ASSQEGGYSGNTIY
TRBJ1-3,TRBD1,TRBV19,ASRSPGGTSGNTIY
TRBJ2-7,NA,TRBV11-2,ASSSWDGEQY
TRBJ2-5,NA,TRBV5-8,ASGRVETQY
TRBJ2-2,NA,TRBV15,ATSRAAATGELF
TRBJ1-1,NA,TRBV28,ASTPFSGTEAF
TRBJ2-7,NA,TRBV4-1,ASSQGYSYEQY